This T cell receptor (beta chain) came from a study of T cells after yellow fever vaccination. This clonotype was seen many times. Germline CDR1 is SGDLS and CDR2 is YYNGEE. The germline V and J ends were trimmed by 4 bases and 4 bases, with 19 bases remaining between them. The CDR3 consists of 16 residues. One entry per CDR3 protein results from TCRdb running MiXCR on the 5' RACE reads. The data contain about 210,000 distinct CDR3 sequences, 3% to 3.5% of them seen just once; the ten biggest clones take up around 3%. V gene TRBV9 combines with J gene TRBJ2-3, with D tentatively TRBD1 (6 bases). The source was CD4+ T cells sorted from PBMCs, collected 10 days after the yellow fever booster vaccination. This clonotype was obtained from a man in his late teens or twenties who received the YFV17D yellow fever vaccine. The CDR3 spells CASSRKQGEYADTQYF. The CDR3, as DNA: TGTGCCAGCAGCAGGAAACAGGGAGAGTACGCAGATACGCAGTATTTT.